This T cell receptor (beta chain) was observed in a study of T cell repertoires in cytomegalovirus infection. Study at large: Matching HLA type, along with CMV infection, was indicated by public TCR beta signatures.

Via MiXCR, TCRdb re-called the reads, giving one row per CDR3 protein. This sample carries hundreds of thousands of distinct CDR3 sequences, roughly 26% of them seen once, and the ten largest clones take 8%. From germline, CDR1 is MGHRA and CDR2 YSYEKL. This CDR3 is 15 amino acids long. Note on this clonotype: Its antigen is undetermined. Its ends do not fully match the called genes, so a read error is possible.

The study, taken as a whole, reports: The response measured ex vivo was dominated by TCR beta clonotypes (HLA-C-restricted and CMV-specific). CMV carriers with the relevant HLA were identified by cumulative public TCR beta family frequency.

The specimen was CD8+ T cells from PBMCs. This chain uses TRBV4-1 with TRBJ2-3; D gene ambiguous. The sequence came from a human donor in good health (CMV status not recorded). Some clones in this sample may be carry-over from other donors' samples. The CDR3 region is CASSQDGLITDTQYF. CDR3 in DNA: TGTGCCAGCAGCCAAGATGGCCTTATCACAGATACGCAGTATTTT.